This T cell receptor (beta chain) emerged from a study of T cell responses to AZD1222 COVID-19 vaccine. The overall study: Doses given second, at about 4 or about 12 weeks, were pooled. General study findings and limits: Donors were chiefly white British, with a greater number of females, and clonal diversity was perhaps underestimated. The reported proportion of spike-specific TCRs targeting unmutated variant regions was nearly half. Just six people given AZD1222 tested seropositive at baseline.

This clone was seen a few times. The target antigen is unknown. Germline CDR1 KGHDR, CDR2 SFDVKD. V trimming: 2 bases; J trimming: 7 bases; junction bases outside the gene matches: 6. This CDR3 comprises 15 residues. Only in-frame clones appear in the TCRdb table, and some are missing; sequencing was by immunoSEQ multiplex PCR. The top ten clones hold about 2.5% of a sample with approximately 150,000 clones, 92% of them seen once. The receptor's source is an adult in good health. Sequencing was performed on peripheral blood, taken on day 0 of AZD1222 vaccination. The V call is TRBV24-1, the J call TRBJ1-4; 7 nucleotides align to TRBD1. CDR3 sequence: CATSDSRQGAEKLFF. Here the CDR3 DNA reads TGTGCCACCAGTGATTCTCGACAGGGCGCTGAAAAACTGTTTTTT.